One sample yielded the 20 T cell receptor beta chains listed below, sequenced in a study of blood T cell repertoires in COVID-19. Measured with immunoSEQ multiplex PCR; TCRdb has only the in-frame clones, and not every one. The sample records roughly 200,000 clones, around 82% being singletons. The sequenced sample was peripheral blood. Receptors were obtained from a woman aged 70-85 years with acute or convalescent COVID-19.

The chain joins TRBV27 to TRBJ2-7; 7 bases are shared with TRBD1. V was clipped by 4 bases and J by 0 bases; unmatched bases: 6. This CDR3 has 15 amino acids. Per germline, CDR1 MNHEY and CDR2 SMNVEV (reference sequence). The CDR3 is CASSSRTGSSYEQYF. CDR3 sequence (DNA): TGTGCCAGCAGTTCCCGGACAGGCAGCTCCTACGAGCAGTACTTC.

This rearrangement joins TRBV7-3 to TRBJ2-1; 7 nucleotides agree with TRBD1. Germline V gene data show CDR1 as SGHTA and CDR2 as FQGTGA. J gave up 5 bases and V 2 bases, and 9 bases lay outside the gene matches. This CDR3 contains 16 residues. CDR3 amino acids: CASSLDYFRGNNEQFF. For the CDR3, the DNA is TGTGCCAGCAGCTTAGATTATTTCAGGGGGAACAATGAGCAGTTCTTC.

This chain links TRBV18 with TRBJ1-6, with D tentatively TRBD1 (5 bases). The V end was cut by 3 bases, the J end by 9 bases, with 18 bases between. This CDR3 contains 16 residues. Germline loops: CDR1 KGHSH, CDR2 LQKENI. In nucleotides, the CDR3 is TGTGCCAGCTCACCCGCGGGACTTTCTGGAGGTTCACCCCTCCACTTT. This sequence encodes CASSPAGLSGGSPLHF.

The chain employs TRBV3-1 (or the pseudogene TRBV3-2) and TRBJ2-5; 10 bases fit TRBD1. The germline gives CDR1 LGHDT, CDR2 YNNKEL (reference sequence). The V gene end was trimmed by 1 base and the J gene end by 3 bases; junction bases not matched to a gene: 5. There are 16 residues in the CDR3. The CDR3 DNA is TGTGCCAGCAGCCAAGGGTTGGGGACAGGGGAAGAGACCCAGTACTTC. It specifies CASSQGLGTGEETQYF.

The rearrangement joins TRBV5-1 to TRBJ1-5; D not resolved. This CDR3 is 15 amino acids long. The germline V gene encodes CDR1 SGHRS and CDR2 YFSETQ. The V end was cut by 1 base, the J end by 0 bases, with 8 bases between. In DNA, the CDR3 is TGCGCCAGCAGCTTGACAGCAGATAGCAATCAGCCCCAGCATTTT. Protein product: CASSLTADSNQPQHF.

The V call is TRBV10-3, the J call TRBJ2-3, with 8 bases that match TRBD2. Losses at the gene ends were 0 bases for V and 1 base for J; bases not matched to a gene: 3. CDR3 size: 16 residues. Germline loops: CDR1 ENHRY, CDR2 SYGVKD. CDR3 nucleotides: TGTGCCATCAGTGAGTCATACGGGAGGGGCACAGATACGCAGTATTTT. It translates to CAISESYGRGTDTQYF.

V usage is TRBV3-1 (or the pseudogene TRBV3-2) and J usage is TRBJ1-2; no reliable D call. V gave up 0 bases and J gave up 6 bases, with 11 bases separating them. The CDR3 loop spans 14 amino acids. Germline CDR1 LGHDT, CDR2 YNNKEL (reference sequence). CDR3 sequence (DNA): TGTGCCAGCAGCCAAGAAGGCCAAGAGGATGGCTACACCTTC. Its translation is CASSQEGQEDGYTF.

Only one count was recorded for this clone. The chain combines TRBV7-6 with TRBJ2-7; TRBD1 aligns across 10 bases. The trim removed 0 bases at V and 2 bases at J, leaving 7 bases unmatched. The germline V gene encodes CDR1 SGHVS and CDR2 FNYEAQ. The CDR3 is 17 residues long. For the CDR3, the DNA is TGTGCCAGCAGCTTAGCTCGGAGACAGGGGGCCACCTACGAGCAGTACTTC. Protein sequence: CASSLARRQGATYEQYF.

The chain joins TRBV20-1 to TRBJ2-3; 7 nucleotides align to TRBD2. CDR3 size: 14 residues. Trimming took 3 bases from V and 0 from J; bases not matched to a gene: 3. The germline V gene encodes CDR1 DFQATT and CDR2 SNEGSKA (reference sequence). The CDR3 bases are TGCAGTGCTAGTGGGAGGGGCAGCACAGATACGCAGTATTTT. It encodes CSASGRGSTDTQYF.

The chain recombines TRBV4-1 with TRBJ1-2; a possible D gene is TRBD1 (5 bases). The CDR3 is 14 amino acids. Trimming took off 1 base at V and 3 bases at J, with 9 bases between the two ends. Germline CDR1 and CDR2: MGHRA and YSYEKL. In DNA, the CDR3 is TGCGCCAGCAGCCAAGGTGTCAGGGACTATGGCTACACCTTC. It translates to CASSQGVRDYGYTF.

The chain has TRBV7-3 and TRBJ2-1, with 8 positions matching TRBD1. Trimming cost V 4 bases and J 9 bases; bases outside gene matches: 11. CDR1 and CDR2 (germline): SGHTA, FQGTGA. This CDR3 is built from 15 residues. DNA of the CDR3: TGTGCCAGCAGCTCAGGGACAGGACATGGAGGTGAGCAGTTCTTC. Translating it yields CASSSGTGHGGEQFF.

There are a few counts of this clone. The rearrangement links TRBV27 to TRBJ1-4; D gene uncertain. CDR3 size: 15 residues. The V and J ends lost 0 bases and 4 bases respectively, with 9 bases between them. Per germline, CDR1 MNHEY and CDR2 SMNVEV (reference sequence). CDR3 nucleotides: TGTGCCAGCAGTTTATCATGGCGGTATAATGAAAAACTGTTTTTT. Its protein is CASSLSWRYNEKLFF.

This clone has more than one count but fewer than ten. The gene calls are TRBV4-2 and TRBJ1-5, with unresolved D. The CDR3 runs to 14 residues. V was pared by 1 base and J by 6 bases, with 10 bases between. Per the germline V gene, CDR1 is LGHNA and CDR2 is YNFKEQ. The CDR3 DNA follows: TGTGCCAGCAGCCAAGGAGGTGGTAGTCAGCCCCAGCATTTT. The encoded protein is CASSQGGGSQPQHF.

This sequence joins TRBV5-1 and TRBJ2-1, with 10 bases matching TRBD2. J was trimmed by 10 bases and V by 1 base; bases with no gene match: 8. Per the germline V gene, CDR1 is SGHRS and CDR2 is YFSETQ. CDR3 size: 15 residues. This CDR3 reads CASSLLAGGAWEQFF. CDR3 coding DNA: TGCGCCAGCAGCTTGTTAGCGGGAGGAGCCTGGGAGCAGTTCTTC.

This clone turned up a few times. The chain links TRBV6-6 to TRBJ2-1; the match to TRBD2 covers 7 bases. The ends lost 7 bases at V and 3 bases at J; junction bases unmatched: 9. Germline CDR1 reads MNHNY; CDR2 reads SVGAGI (reference sequence). The length of the CDR3 is 15 residues. CDR3 sequence reads: CASILSSGNYNEQFF. For the CDR3, the DNA is TGTGCCAGCATTTTGTCTAGCGGTAACTACAATGAGCAGTTCTTC.

V and J are TRBV3-1 (or the pseudogene TRBV3-2) and TRBJ2-6; TRBD2 is a possible D gene (6 bases). Looked up from germline, CDR1 is LGHDT and CDR2 is YNNKEL (reference sequence). The V and J ends lost 4 bases and 4 bases respectively, with 14 bases between them. The CDR3 is made up of 16 amino acids. This CDR3 reads CASSPPRGAGANVLTF. CDR3 coding DNA: TGTGCCAGCAGCCCCCCGCGGGGCGCGGGGGCCAACGTCCTGACTTTC.

This clone was detected only a few times. The chain is built from TRBV4-2 and TRBJ1-2, with 7 bases aligning to TRBD1. Germline V gene data show CDR1 as LGHNA and CDR2 as YNFKEQ. The CDR3 is 15 amino acids. J gave up 7 bases and V 2 bases, and 10 bases lay outside the gene matches. CDR3 residues: CASSQPQTGLVGYTF. Here the CDR3 DNA reads TGTGCCAGCAGCCAACCTCAGACAGGGTTGGTTGGCTACACCTTC.

This clone has only one observation. The V call is TRBV11-2, the J call TRBJ1-1; unclear D gene. The CDR3 sequence is 15 residues long. CDR1 is SGHAT and CDR2 is FQNNGV in the germline V gene. V lost 5 bases, J lost 2 bases, and 15 bases lay in between. This CDR3 reads CASSPRWTENTEAFF. The CDR3 DNA reads TGTGCCAGCAGCCCTAGATGGACTGAAAACACTGAAGCTTTCTTT.

V gene TRBV6-1 combines with J gene TRBJ2-3, with D unresolved. V lost 3 bases to trimming and J lost 0 bases, with 7 bases between them. Germline values: CDR1 MNHNS, CDR2 SASEGT. This CDR3 comprises 14 residues. The CDR3 region is CASSDTVSTDTQYF. The CDR3 bases are TGTGCCAGCAGTGACACGGTGAGCACAGATACGCAGTATTTT.

This chain connects TRBV19 to TRBJ1-4, with a possible D match to TRBD1 (5 bases). The germline gives CDR1 LNHDA, CDR2 SQIVND (reference sequence). Trimming took off 3 bases at V and 0 bases at J, with 8 bases between the two ends. The CDR3 consists of 15 residues. The CDR3 spells CASSITGATNEKLFF. The CDR3 DNA is TGTGCCAGTAGTATTACAGGAGCAACTAATGAAAAACTGTTTTTT.